Presented here are 22 T cell receptor beta chains from one specimen sequenced in a study of cytomegalovirus exposure and HLA in healthy donors. The PCR contained 60 Vbeta and 13 Jbeta primers. Method: immunoSEQ multiplex PCR; TCRdb's copy keeps in-frame clones and lacks some. The data contain around 110,000 clones, around three fifths of them singletons. Sequencing input: PBMCs. The receptors derive from a woman aged 40 to 49 in good health and CMV-seropositive.

A remark on this clone: A read error may produce the germline difference seen at one junction end. This chain joins TRBV6-6 and TRBJ2-5; 10 bases agree with TRBD1. The CDR3 runs to 15 residues. CDR1 is MNHNY, CDR2 SVGAGI, per germline (reference sequence). DNA of the CDR3: TGTGCCGGCAGGAACGGACAGGGGGTACAAGAGACCCAGTACTTC. Protein product: CAGRNGQGVQETQYF.

This clone was counted only a few times. This chain connects TRBV28 to TRBJ1-2; no clear D. The CDR3 is 11 amino acids. Trimming took off 2 bases at V and 6 bases at J, with 4 bases between the two ends. Per the germline V gene, CDR1 is MDHEN and CDR2 is SYDVKM. For the CDR3, the DNA is TGTGCCAGCAGTTTAAGCGATGGCTACACCTTC. It codes for CASSLSDGYTF.

The chain couples TRBV19 to TRBJ1-1; 9 bases are a match to TRBD1. V lost 1 base to trimming and J lost 7 bases; unmatched junction nucleotides: 7. The CDR3 consists of 15 residues. Germline CDR1 reads LNHDA; CDR2 reads SQIVND (reference sequence). The CDR3, as DNA: TGTGCCAGTAGTATAGGGACAGGGGAGAGGAATGAAGCTTTCTTT. This sequence encodes CASSIGTGERNEAFF.

This clone was seen more than once but under ten times. At the DNA level, this CDR3 is encoded by other sequences in the same sample as well. The chain carries TRBV19 and TRBJ1-5; 8 bases align to TRBD1. J gave up 4 bases and V 6 bases, and 5 bases lay outside the gene matches. This CDR3 contains 14 residues. From germline, CDR1 is LNHDA and CDR2 SQIVND (reference sequence). The CDR3 coding sequence is TGTGCCAGTAGCGGGACAGGAGGGAATCAGCCCCAGCATTTT. It codes for CASSGTGGNQPQHF. The full variable domain, in which reference TRBV19 and TRBJ1-5 provide the parts outside the CDR3, is DGGITQSPKYLFRKEGQNVTLSCEQNLNHDAMYWYRQDPGQGLRLIYYSQIVNDFQKGDIAEGYSVSREKKESFPLTVTSAQKNPTAFYLCASSGTGGNQPQHFGDGTRLSIL.

The chain uses TRBV29-1 and TRBJ1-4, with D possibly TRBD1 on 5 matching bases. This CDR3 spans 13 amino acids. Germline V lookup: CDR1 SQVTM, CDR2 ANQGSEA. The germline V and J ends were trimmed by 2 bases and 7 bases, with 11 bases remaining between them. The CDR3 spells CSVEQGGSEKLFF. The DNA for the CDR3 is TGCAGCGTTGAACAGGGTGGGTCTGAAAAACTGTTTTTT.

V usage is TRBV28 and J usage is TRBJ1-1, with D possibly TRBD1 on 6 matching bases. The CDR3 length is 12 residues. The germline V gene encodes CDR1 MDHEN and CDR2 SYDVKM. Trimming took off 8 bases at V and 3 bases at J, with 10 bases between the two ends. Here the CDR3 DNA reads TGTGCCAGCGAACAGGGCGACACTGAAGCTTTCTTT. This translates into CASEQGDTEAFF.

The chain employs TRBV5-1 and TRBJ2-5; 7 bases map to TRBD1. Germline V lookup: CDR1 SGHRS, CDR2 YFSETQ. The junction had 3 bases not matched to a gene; V was cut back by 2 bases and J by 5 bases. The CDR3 spans 13 residues. As DNA, the CDR3 is TGCGCCAGCAGCTTCCAGGGGGTGGAGACCCAGTACTTC. Its translation: CASSFQGVETQYF.

V is TRBV27 and J is TRBJ2-7, with TRBD2 matching over 10 bases. The CDR3 sequence is 17 residues long. J gave up 2 bases and V 0 bases, and 7 bases lay outside the gene matches. The V gene's germline CDR1 is MNHEY and CDR2 SMNVEV (reference sequence). CDR3 nucleotide sequence: TGTGCCAGCAGTTTATCGGCCCCGACTAGCGGGCCCTACGAGCAGTACTTC. Translated: CASSLSAPTSGPYEQYF.

The rearrangement joins TRBV11-2 to TRBJ2-2; no clear D gene. In germline, CDR1 is SGHAT, CDR2 FQNNGV. This CDR3 has 16 residues. The V end was cut by 2 bases, the J end by 0 bases, with 10 bases between. Here the CDR3 reads CASSLFAGTNTGELFF. CDR3 coding DNA: TGTGCCAGCAGCTTATTCGCAGGAACGAACACCGGGGAGCTGTTTTTT. The variable domain in full, with the rest retrieved from reference TRBV11-2 and TRBJ2-2, is EAGVAQSPRYKIIEKRQSVAFWCNPISGHATLYWYQQILGQGPKLLIQFQNNGVVDDSQLPKDRFSAERLKGVDSTLKIQPAKLEDSAVYLCASSLFAGTNTGELFFGEGSRLTVL.

Only a few counts were recorded for this clone. The sample has other DNA sequences that encode this CDR3 too. This rearrangement joins TRBV4-2 to TRBJ1-2; a weak D match, TRBD1 (6 bases). This CDR3 is 16 amino acids long. Germline lookup yields CDR1 LGHNA and CDR2 YNFKEQ. Trimming pared 0 bases from V and 2 bases from J, leaving 13 bases between. The CDR3 loop reads CASSQDLTGANYGYTF. The CDR3 DNA sequence: TGTGCCAGCAGCCAAGATCTGACAGGTGCCAACTATGGCTACACCTTC.

This chain links TRBV7-2 with TRBJ2-1, with 14 bases matching TRBD2. Germline V CDR1 and CDR2: SGHTA, FQGNSA. The CDR3 is 18 amino acids. After removal of 5 bases from V and 7 bases from J, the junction contained 13 bases not matched to a gene. The CDR3 bases are TGTGCCAGCAGCGGCCGAGGGCCGACTAGCGGGGGGGGAAATGAGCAGTTCTTC. Residues: CASSGRGPTSGGGNEQFF.

This clone was counted between two and nine times. The chain carries TRBV5-1 and TRBJ2-7; D is unclear. V was cut by 0 bases and J by 4 bases, with 8 bases left in between. Germline CDR1 is SGHRS and CDR2 is YFSETQ. The CDR3 is made up of 13 amino acids. CDR3 protein: CASSLDTGYEQYF. DNA of the CDR3: TGCGCCAGCAGCTTGGATACGGGTTACGAGCAGTACTTC.

J is TRBJ1-5 and V is TRBV5-4, with a tentative D call TRBD1 (5 bases). V was cut by 0 bases and J by 7 bases, with 11 bases left in between. The CDR3 is 14 residues long. The germline gives CDR1 SGHNT, CDR2 YYREEE (reference sequence). CDR3 nucleotides: TGTGCCAGCAGCTTGGGGGGCGCGGGACAGCCCCAGCATTTT. Translated: CASSLGGAGQPQHF.

This clone was seen only once. The V gene is TRBV28, the J gene TRBJ2-5; 9 bases align to TRBD1. With 8 bases clipped from V and 5 bases from J, the junction kept 15 bases outside the gene matches. This CDR3 spans 16 amino acids. Germline V gives CDR1 MDHEN, CDR2 SYDVKM. The CDR3 DNA is TGTGCCAGCTCGCCACAACCCAGACAGGGGGGCGAGACCCAGTACTTC. As protein: CASSPQPRQGGETQYF.

V usage is TRBV11-2 and J usage is TRBJ1-1; D is undetermined. Trimming pared 3 bases from V and 4 bases from J, leaving 6 bases between. This CDR3 is built from 12 residues. CDR1 and CDR2 from the germline V gene are SGHAT and FQNNGV. The CDR3 DNA reads TGTGCCAGCAGCTTGTTCAGCACTGAAGCTTTCTTT. Protein sequence: CASSLFSTEAFF.

This rearrangement joins TRBV4-2 to TRBJ2-2; 8 bases match TRBD1. CDR1 and CDR2 from the germline V gene are LGHNA and YNFKEQ. The CDR3 runs to 16 residues. The ends lost 1 base at V and 6 bases at J; junction bases unmatched: 7. CDR3 amino acids: CASSQGPQQGAGELFF. The CDR3 DNA is TGTGCCAGCAGCCAAGGTCCCCAACAGGGGGCCGGGGAGCTGTTTTTT.

The chain employs TRBV5-1 and TRBJ2-2, with 9 positions matching TRBD1. J lost 3 bases, V lost 4 bases, and 4 bases had no gene match. The CDR3 contains 15 residues. Germline V lookup: CDR1 SGHRS, CDR2 YFSETQ. The DNA for the CDR3 is TGCGCCAGCAGCCGGGACAGGGTGGACACCGGGGAGCTGTTTTTT. It yields the protein CASSRDRVDTGELFF.

The chain is built from TRBV19 and TRBJ1-2; the D is unclear. The germline V gene encodes CDR1 LNHDA and CDR2 SQIVND (reference sequence). Trimming pared 8 bases from V and 7 bases from J, leaving 14 bases between. The CDR3 length is 12 residues. The CDR3 bases are TGTGCCAGTCTTCAGCTGGGAGCTGGCTACACCTTC. Translated: CASLQLGAGYTF.

Of note for this clone: Other DNA sequences in the same sample also yield this CDR3. The chain has TRBV7-6 and TRBJ2-3, with D perhaps TRBD2 (6 bases). The CDR3 runs to 14 residues. V was clipped by 3 bases and J by 0 bases, with 7 bases between them. Germline-derived CDR1 and CDR2 are SGHVS and FNYEAQ. CDR3 sequence: CASSFSGSTDTQYF. In DNA, the CDR3 is TGTGCCAGCAGCTTTAGCGGTAGCACAGATACGCAGTATTTT.

This sequence joins TRBV6-5 and TRBJ2-7; TRBD2 aligns across 11 bases. The CDR3 is 15 amino acids. The V gene end was trimmed by 5 bases and the J gene end by 4 bases; junction bases not matched to a gene: 7. Germline CDR1 MNHEY, CDR2 SVGAGI. CDR3 residues: CASSLTSGGEYEQYF. The CDR3 DNA reads TGTGCCAGCAGTCTAACTAGCGGGGGTGAGTACGAGCAGTACTTC.

For this clone: This CDR3 is also generated by other DNA sequences in the sample. V gene TRBV5-1 combines with J gene TRBJ2-3; TRBD2 agrees at 9 bases. The CDR3 consists of 16 residues. V was pared by 4 bases and J by 0 bases, with 6 bases of the junction left unmatched. Germline CDR1 SGHRS, CDR2 YFSETQ. The CDR3 sequence is CASSHLAGSSTDTQYF. The CDR3, as DNA: TGCGCCAGCAGCCACCTAGCGGGGTCTAGCACAGATACGCAGTATTTT.

The chain recombines TRBV7-2 with TRBJ2-7, with 14 bases fitting TRBD2. This CDR3 has 16 residues. J gave up 1 base and V 1 base, and 0 bases lay outside the gene matches. Germline V CDR1 and CDR2: SGHTA, FQGNSA. For the CDR3, the DNA is TGTGCCAGCAGCTTAGGACTAGCGGGGGGGTCCTACGAGCAGTACTTC. It yields the protein CASSLGLAGGSYEQYF.